A selection of T cell receptor beta chains follows, all from one sample in a study of shared clonotypes between healthy human individuals. TCRdb keeps only in-frame clones here, not all; method: immunoSEQ multiplex PCR. Among roughly 1,800,000 clones listed, approximately 94% were seen once. Sequencing input: naive CD8+ T cells sorted from blood. The receptor source for this set is a man younger than 35 in good health. Both conserved end residues are part of each CDR3.

length: 15; J: TRBJ1-1; V: TRBV19; CDR3: CASSMTPLMNTEAFF
length: 14; J: TRBJ2-7; V: TRBV19; CDR3: CASSIGSGPYEQYF
length: 13; J: TRBJ2-1; V: TRBV30; CDR3: CAWSGGFLYEQFF
length: 13; J: TRBJ2-1; V: TRBV5-4; CDR3: CASSFSGGNEQFF
length: 13; J: TRBJ1-2; V: TRBV6-6; CDR3: CASSYPGGGDYTF
length: 12; J: TRBJ2-7; V: TRBV14; CDR3: CASSQVGTSAYF
length: 14; J: TRBJ2-7; V: TRBV27; CDR3: CASSLGAQVDEQYF
length: 16; J: TRBJ2-3; V: TRBV11-2; CDR3: CASSPLGLARADTQYF
length: 11; J: TRBJ2-1; V: TRBV20-1; CDR3: CSARWGNEQFF
length: 15; J: TRBJ1-1; V: TRBV14; CDR3: CASSQWIPGHTEAFF
length: 17; J: TRBJ1-1; V: TRBV19; CDR3: CASSTFVDTEPNTEAFF
length: 16; J: TRBJ2-1; V: TRBV18; CDR3: CASSPLAGANYNEQFF
length: 13; J: TRBJ2-1; V: TRBV29-1; CDR3: CSVERETAYEQFF
length: 14; J: TRBJ2-7; V: TRBV18; CDR3: CASSPRDRGDEQYF
length: 14; J: TRBJ2-5; V: TRBV28; CDR3: CASSFRLGTEQGYF
length: 15; J: TRBJ2-7; V: TRBV4-1; CDR3: CASSQNSGSSYEQYF
length: 14; J: TRBJ2-5; V: TRBV4-1; CDR3: CASSQGPSGETQYF
length: 14; J: TRBJ2-4; V: TRBV6-1; CDR3: CASSEAGQGSIQYF
length: 12; J: TRBJ2-6; V: TRBV6-5; CDR3: CATRSGANVLTF
length: 15; J: TRBJ2-1; V: TRBV27; CDR3: CASSPGVSSYNEQFF
length: 15; J: TRBJ2-5; V: TRBV4-3; CDR3: CASSQWAAYGETQYF
length: 14; J: TRBJ1-5; V: TRBV10-2; CDR3: CASSEAASNQPQHF
length: 15; J: TRBJ2-7; V: TRBV7-9; CDR3: CASSSSWTEDYEQYF
length: 14; J: TRBJ2-7; V: TRBV6-5; CDR3: CASSMTGIGYEQYF
length: 12; J: TRBJ2-7; V: TRBV29-1; CDR3: CSHSDNSYEQYF
length: 15; J: TRBJ1-1; V: TRBV5-4; CDR3: CATTETGQANTEAFF
length: 16; J: TRBJ1-1; V: TRBV11-2; CDR3: CASSSSVGGGLLEAFF
length: 13; J: TRBJ2-1; V: TRBV29-1; CDR3: CSVARADYNEQFF
length: 15; J: TRBJ1-5; V: TRBV19; CDR3: CASSIEEYSNQPQHF
length: 16; J: TRBJ2-5; V: TRBV28; CDR3: CASSSPHAVAQETQYF
length: 11; J: TRBJ2-7; V: TRBV7-9; CDR3: CASSLTTEQYF
length: 15; J: TRBJ2-7; V: TRBV5-1; CDR3: CASSPSRGVPYEQYF
length: 17; J: TRBJ2-2; V: TRBV2; CDR3: CASSGLAGDLNTGELFF
length: 15; J: TRBJ2-1; V: TRBV2; CDR3: CASSLRDRGLDEQFF
length: 13; J: TRBJ2-7; V: TRBV7-9; CDR3: CASSHDSIYEQYF
length: 18; J: TRBJ2-3; V: TRBV2; CDR3: CASSEALRLAGGADTQYF
length: 12; J: TRBJ1-2; V: TRBV5-1; CDR3: CASRDSNYGYTF
length: 13; J: TRBJ1-1; V: TRBV6-5; CDR3: CASSYGQNTEAFF
length: 15; J: TRBJ2-7; V: TRBV6-5; CDR3: CASSYSTEGTYEQYF
length: 13; J: TRBJ2-5; V: TRBV5-4; CDR3: CASSLGLTETQYF
length: 15; J: TRBJ2-6; V: TRBV27; CDR3: CASSYGTFGANVLTF
length: 11; J: TRBJ1-1; V: TRBV5-8; CDR3: CASSVNTEAFF
length: 16; J: TRBJ2-1; V: TRBV6-5; CDR3: CASSYSLAGAYNEQFF
length: 17; J: TRBJ1-2; V: TRBV2; CDR3: CASSEDPTGGLDYGYTF
length: 14; J: TRBJ2-7; V: TRBV2; CDR3: CASTGGTGVGEQYF
length: 14; J: TRBJ2-7; V: TRBV15; CDR3: CATSTRDGPYEQYF
length: 14; J: TRBJ2-1; V: TRBV13; CDR3: CASSLKGTGGEQFF
length: 12; J: TRBJ2-7; V: TRBV11-2; CDR3: CASSTGVNEQYF
length: 15; J: TRBJ2-3; V: TRBV15; CDR3: CATSRDRLTADTQYF
length: 14; J: TRBJ2-7; V: TRBV5-8; CDR3: CASSFIGTGYEQYF
length: 12; J: TRBJ1-1; V: TRBV13; CDR3: CASSQYDTEAFF
length: 17; J: TRBJ1-6; V: TRBV5-6; CDR3: CASDLGGSAVYNSPLHF
length: 13; J: TRBJ2-2; V: TRBV6-6; CDR3: CASSYALTGELFF
length: 14; J: TRBJ2-5; V: TRBV2; CDR3: CASSHRRGAETQYF
length: 14; J: TRBJ2-7; V: TRBV30; CDR3: CAWSPPGWGYEQYF